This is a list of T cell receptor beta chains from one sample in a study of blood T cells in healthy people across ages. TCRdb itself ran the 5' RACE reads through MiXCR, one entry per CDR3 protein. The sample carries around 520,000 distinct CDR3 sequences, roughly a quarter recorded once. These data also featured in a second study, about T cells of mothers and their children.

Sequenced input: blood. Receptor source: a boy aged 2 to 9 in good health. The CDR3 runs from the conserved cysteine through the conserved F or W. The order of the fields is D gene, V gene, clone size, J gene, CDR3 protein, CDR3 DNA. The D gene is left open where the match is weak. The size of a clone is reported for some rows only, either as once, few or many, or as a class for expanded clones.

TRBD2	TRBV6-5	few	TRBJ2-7	CASSSLGTSGGSPYEQYF	TGTGCCAGCAGTTCGTTGGGGACTAGCGGGGGGTCACCCTACGAGCAGTACTTC
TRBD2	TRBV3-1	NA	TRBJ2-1	CASSQELAGVNEQFF	TGTGCCAGCAGCCAAGAACTAGCGGGAGTGAATGAGCAGTTCTTC
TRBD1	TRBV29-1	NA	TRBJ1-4	CSVEDLKPGQGALDEKLFF	TGCAGCGTTGAAGATCTAAAACCGGGACAGGGGGCGCTGGATGAAAAACTGTTTTTT
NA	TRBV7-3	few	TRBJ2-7	CASSLKGRSEQYF	TGTGCCAGCAGCTTAAAGGGGAGAAGCGAGCAGTACTTC
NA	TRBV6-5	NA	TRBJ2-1	CASSSSSGRNEQFF	TGTGCCAGCAGTTCCTCGTCGGGGAGGAATGAGCAGTTCTTC
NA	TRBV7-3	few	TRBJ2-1	CASSPGTGRNEQFF	TGTGCCAGCAGCCCTGGGACTGGCCGTAATGAGCAGTTCTTC
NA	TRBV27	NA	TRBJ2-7	CASSPDFRLYEQYF	TGTGCCAGCAGTCCCGATTTTCGGCTTTACGAGCAGTACTTC
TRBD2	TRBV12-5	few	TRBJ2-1	CASGFVLAEREHEQFF	TGTGCTAGTGGTTTCGTACTAGCGGAAAGGGAGCATGAGCAGTTCTTC
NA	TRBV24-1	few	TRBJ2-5	CATSDSEGGLETQYF	TGTGCCACCAGTGACTCGGAAGGGGGTCTAGAGACCCAGTACTTC
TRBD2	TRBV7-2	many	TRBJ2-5	CASRLAGGQETQYF	TGTGCCAGCAGACTAGCGGGAGGGCAAGAGACCCAGTACTTC
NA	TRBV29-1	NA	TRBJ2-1	CSPVRIGNEQFF	TGCAGCCCAGTACGGATAGGAAATGAGCAGTTCTTC
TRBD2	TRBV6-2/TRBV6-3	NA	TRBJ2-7	CASSRLARSYEQYF	TGTGCCAGCAGCCGACTAGCCCGCTCCTACGAGCAGTACTTC
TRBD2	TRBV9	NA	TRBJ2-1	CPSSASGGLQFF	TGTCCCAGCAGCGCTAGCGGGGGTTTGCAGTTCTTC
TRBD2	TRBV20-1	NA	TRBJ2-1	CSARPWGSGSIRYNEQFF	TGCAGTGCTAGACCGTGGGGTAGCGGGAGTATTCGCTACAATGAGCAGTTCTTC
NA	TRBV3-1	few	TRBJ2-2	CASSLAGASNTGELFF	TGTGCCAGCAGCCTTGCAGGGGCCTCGAACACCGGGGAGCTGTTTTTT
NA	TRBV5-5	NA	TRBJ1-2	CASEANYGYTF	TGTGCCAGCGAGGCCAACTATGGCTACACCTTC
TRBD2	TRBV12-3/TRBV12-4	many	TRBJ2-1	CASSETSDEQFF	TGTGCCAGCAGTGAGACTAGCGATGAGCAGTTCTTC
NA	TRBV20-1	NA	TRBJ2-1	CSARDGWGNYNEQFF	TGCAGTGCTAGAGATGGTTGGGGGAACTACAATGAGCAGTTCTTC
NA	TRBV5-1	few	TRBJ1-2	CASSPRTGANYGYTF	TGCGCCAGCAGCCCTCGGACGGGAGCTAACTATGGCTACACCTTC
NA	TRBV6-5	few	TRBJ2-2	CASSYSGGVNTGELFF	TGTGCCAGCAGTTACTCGGGGGGTGTCAACACCGGGGAGCTGTTTTTT
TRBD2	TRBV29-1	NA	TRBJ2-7	CSVATSGRYEQYF	TGCAGCGTCGCGACTAGCGGGAGGTACGAGCAGTACTTC
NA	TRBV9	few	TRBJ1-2	CASSVDNGYGYTF	TGTGCCAGCAGCGTAGATAACGGCTATGGCTACACCTTC
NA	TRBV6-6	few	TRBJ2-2	CASSDSSVAGELFF	TGTGCCAGCAGCGATTCTTCAGTCGCCGGGGAGCTGTTTTTT
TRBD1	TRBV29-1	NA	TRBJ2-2	CSGARTGNGELFF	TGCAGCGGAGCTCGGACAGGGAACGGGGAGCTGTTTTTT
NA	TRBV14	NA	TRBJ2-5	CASSHTVETQYF	TGTGCCAGCAGCCATACGGTCGAGACCCAGTACTTC
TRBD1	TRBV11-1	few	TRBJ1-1	CASSLDGLQTGSGGWLTEAFF	TGTGCCAGCAGCTTAGATGGACTCCAGACAGGGAGTGGGGGCTGGCTCACTGAAGCTTTCTTT
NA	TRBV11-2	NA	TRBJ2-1	CASSSVAGINEQFF	TGTGCCAGCAGCTCTGTCGCAGGAATCAATGAGCAGTTCTTC
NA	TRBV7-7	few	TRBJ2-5	CASSLALGGMALQETQYF	TGTGCTAGCAGCTTAGCGCTAGGAGGGATGGCCCTACAAGAGACCCAGTACTTC
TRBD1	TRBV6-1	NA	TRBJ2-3	CASSLQGSGITDTQYF	TGTGCCAGCAGCCTACAGGGGTCGGGTATTACAGATACGCAGTATTTT